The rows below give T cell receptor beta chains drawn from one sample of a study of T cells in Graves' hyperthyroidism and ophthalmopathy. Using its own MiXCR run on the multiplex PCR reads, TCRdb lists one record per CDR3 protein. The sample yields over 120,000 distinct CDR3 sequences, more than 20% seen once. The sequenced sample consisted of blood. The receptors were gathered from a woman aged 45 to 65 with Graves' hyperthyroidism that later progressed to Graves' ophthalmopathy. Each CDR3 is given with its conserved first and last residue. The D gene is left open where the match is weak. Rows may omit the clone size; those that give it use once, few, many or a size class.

CDR3: CASSRRSGLDYNEQFF
DNA: TGTGCCAGCAGCCGACGTTCGGGACTAGACTACAATGAGCAGTTCTTC
D: TRBD2
V: TRBV28
size: -
J: TRBJ2-1

CDR3: CASRQGHSYEQYF
DNA: TGTGCCAGCAGACAGGGGCACTCCTACGAGCAGTACTTC
D: TRBD1
V: TRBV12-3/TRBV12-4
size: many
J: TRBJ2-7

CDR3: CASLIERGTDTQYF
DNA: TGTGCCAGCCTGATAGAGAGAGGCACAGATACGCAGTATTTT
D: -
V: TRBV2
size: -
J: TRBJ2-3

CDR3: CASSSYGIPYNEQFF
DNA: TGTGCCAGCAGCTCATACGGTATCCCCTACAATGAGCAGTTCTTC
D: -
V: TRBV7-9
size: few
J: TRBJ2-1

CDR3: CASSLASGRAYEQFF
DNA: TGCGCCAGCAGCTTGGCTAGCGGGAGGGCCTATGAGCAGTTCTTC
D: TRBD2
V: TRBV5-1
size: many
J: TRBJ2-1

CDR3: CASSQGPGSNQPQHF
DNA: TGTGCCAGCAGCCAAGGGCCGGGGAGCAATCAGCCCCAGCATTTT
D: -
V: TRBV3-1
size: few
J: TRBJ1-5

CDR3: CASSDSGGSNEKLFF
DNA: TGTGCCAGCAGCGATTCAGGGGGCTCAAATGAAAAACTGTTTTTT
D: TRBD1
V: TRBV28
size: many
J: TRBJ1-4

CDR3: CASSFGDRGTQYF
DNA: TGTGCCAGCAGTTTTGGGGACAGGGGGACCCAGTACTTC
D: TRBD1
V: TRBV28
size: many
J: TRBJ2-5

CDR3: CASRRDRGNEQYF
DNA: TGTGCCAGCAGGAGGGACAGGGGAAACGAGCAGTACTTC
D: TRBD1
V: TRBV2
size: many
J: TRBJ2-7

CDR3: CASSQTSYEQYF
DNA: TGTGCCAGCAGCCAAACTTCCTACGAGCAGTACTTC
D: -
V: TRBV25-1
size: few
J: TRBJ2-7

CDR3: CASSPTRDRDSYGYTF
DNA: TGTGCCAGCAGTCCCACCCGTGACAGGGATTCCTATGGCTACACCTTC
D: TRBD1
V: TRBV6-1
size: few
J: TRBJ1-2

CDR3: CASSPRGGSVYEQYF
DNA: TGTGCCAGCAGCCCTAGGGGGGGGTCAGTTTACGAGCAGTACTTC
D: -
V: TRBV2
size: many
J: TRBJ2-7

CDR3: CASRQREGQNIQYF
DNA: TGTGCCAGCAGACAGCGGGAGGGCCAAAACATTCAGTACTTC
D: TRBD2
V: TRBV6-1
size: many
J: TRBJ2-4

CDR3: CASSPEGTGANTDTQYF
DNA: TGTGCCAGCAGCCCCGAGGGGACAGGGGCGAACACAGATACGCAGTATTTT
D: TRBD1
V: TRBV7-9
size: -
J: TRBJ2-3

CDR3: CASSLKWSRASGSGTYNEQFF
DNA: TGTGCCAGCAGCTTAAAGTGGAGCAGGGCTAGCGGGAGCGGGACCTACAATGAGCAGTTCTTC
D: TRBD2
V: TRBV11-2
size: many
J: TRBJ2-1

CDR3: CSVVGVTGGLNTEAFF
DNA: TGCAGCGTTGTGGGCGTCACAGGGGGCTTGAACACTGAAGCTTTCTTT
D: TRBD1
V: TRBV29-1
size: many
J: TRBJ1-1

CDR3: CASSPTAGFGANVLTF
DNA: TGTGCCAGCAGTCCCACTGCGGGATTTGGGGCCAACGTCCTGACTTTC
D: -
V: TRBV6-1
size: -
J: TRBJ2-6

CDR3: CSARDLYGTDTQYF
DNA: TGCAGTGCTAGAGATCTCTATGGCACAGATACGCAGTATTTT
D: -
V: TRBV20-1
size: few
J: TRBJ2-3

CDR3: CASSYSGGLYVQAETQYF
DNA: TGTGCCAGCAGTTACTCAGGCGGCCTCTACGTGCAGGCAGAGACCCAGTACTTC
D: -
V: TRBV6-2/TRBV6-3
size: many
J: TRBJ2-5

CDR3: CASSYSSGTRGYTF
DNA: TGTGCCAGCAGTTACTCGAGCGGCACGCGGGGCTACACCTTC
D: -
V: TRBV6-2/TRBV6-3
size: few
J: TRBJ1-2

CDR3: CASSARDAIGYTF
DNA: TGTGCCAGCAGCGCGCGGGACGCGATTGGCTACACCTTC
D: -
V: TRBV9
size: few
J: TRBJ1-2

CDR3: CASSLYLAGGPGWSYNEQFF
DNA: TGTGCCAGCAGCTTATATCTAGCGGGAGGGCCCGGGTGGTCCTACAATGAGCAGTTCTTC
D: TRBD2
V: TRBV13
size: many
J: TRBJ2-1

CDR3: CASSLTRLAWETQYF
DNA: TGTGCCAGCAGCTTGACACGGTTAGCTTGGGAGACCCAGTACTTC
D: -
V: TRBV5-6
size: -
J: TRBJ2-5

CDR3: CASSLQGLYGYTF
DNA: TGTGCCAGCAGTCTCCAGGGCCTCTATGGCTACACCTTC
D: -
V: TRBV28
size: many
J: TRBJ1-2

CDR3: CASSYTTLGNSPLHF
DNA: TGTGCCAGCAGTTACACGACCCTCGGGAATTCACCCCTCCACTTT
D: -
V: TRBV6-6
size: many
J: TRBJ1-6

CDR3: CASSPGQGNQPQHF
DNA: TGTGCCAGCAGCCCTGGACAGGGGAATCAGCCCCAGCATTTT
D: TRBD1
V: TRBV3-1
size: many
J: TRBJ1-5

CDR3: CASSQDRWRREFVAGELFF
DNA: TGCGCCAGCAGCCAAGATCGGTGGAGGCGGGAGTTTGTCGCCGGGGAGCTGTTTTTT
D: TRBD2
V: TRBV4-1
size: -
J: TRBJ2-2

CDR3: CASSSGQGSGELFF
DNA: TGTGCCAGCAGCAGCGGACAAGGCAGCGGGGAGCTGTTTTTT
D: -
V: TRBV4-2
size: many
J: TRBJ2-2

CDR3: CASSLWTGEGSNQPQHF
DNA: TGTGCCAGCAGTTTGTGGACAGGGGAAGGAAGCAATCAGCCCCAGCATTTT
D: TRBD1
V: TRBV28
size: many
J: TRBJ1-5

CDR3: CASSSRFNEQFF
DNA: TGTGCCAGCAGTTCCCGTTTCAATGAGCAGTTCTTC
D: -
V: TRBV28
size: -
J: TRBJ2-1

CDR3: CASSRSGVSYEQYF
DNA: TGTGCCAGCAGCCGATCAGGGGTTTCCTACGAGCAGTACTTC
D: -
V: TRBV7-2
size: -
J: TRBJ2-7

CDR3: CASSYGATTNYGYTF
DNA: TGCGCCAGCAGCTATGGAGCTACGACTAACTATGGCTACACCTTC
D: -
V: TRBV5-1
size: many
J: TRBJ1-2

CDR3: CSVNVGGANYGYTF
DNA: TGCAGCGTTAATGTCGGGGGAGCTAACTATGGCTACACCTTC
D: -
V: TRBV29-1
size: -
J: TRBJ1-2

CDR3: CASSFTGQNSNQPQHF
DNA: TGTGCCAGCAGTTTCACGGGACAGAATAGCAATCAGCCCCAGCATTTT
D: TRBD1
V: TRBV6-1
size: many
J: TRBJ1-5

CDR3: CASSLYGQGHGYTF
DNA: TGCGCCAGCAGCCTGTACGGACAGGGGCACGGCTACACCTTC
D: TRBD1
V: TRBV5-1
size: many
J: TRBJ1-2

CDR3: CASRAVSSYNEQFF
DNA: TGTGCCAGTAGAGCGGTGAGCTCCTACAATGAGCAGTTCTTC
D: -
V: TRBV19
size: once
J: TRBJ2-1

CDR3: CASPGSGRQTSTDTQYF
DNA: TGCGCCAGCCCGGGTAGCGGGAGACAAACTAGCACAGATACGCAGTATTTT
D: TRBD2
V: TRBV10-1
size: many
J: TRBJ2-3

CDR3: CSARFRGHDTQYF
DNA: TGCAGTGCTAGGTTCCGGGGACATGATACGCAGTATTTT
D: -
V: TRBV20-1
size: many
J: TRBJ2-3

CDR3: CASSWLANTEAFF
DNA: TGTGCCAGCAGTTGGCTGGCGAACACTGAAGCTTTCTTT
D: -
V: TRBV27
size: many
J: TRBJ1-1

CDR3: CASSLPAGLAGATYNEQFF
DNA: TGTGCCAGCAGTCTCCCAGCCGGACTAGCGGGAGCAACCTACAATGAGCAGTTCTTC
D: TRBD2
V: TRBV28
size: -
J: TRBJ2-1

CDR3: CASSLELLAGSNYGYTF
DNA: TGTGCCAGCAGCTTAGAACTGCTTGCGGGCAGTAACTATGGCTACACCTTC
D: -
V: TRBV11-2
size: many
J: TRBJ1-2

CDR3: CASGDPAPTSETQYF
DNA: TGTGCCAGCGGCGACCCAGCACCAACCTCGGAGACCCAGTACTTC
D: -
V: TRBV6-2/TRBV6-3
size: many
J: TRBJ2-5

CDR3: CSVEGNRGETQYF
DNA: TGCAGCGTTGAAGGGAACAGGGGCGAGACCCAGTACTTC
D: TRBD1
V: TRBV29-1
size: few
J: TRBJ2-5

CDR3: CASSENSNQPQHF
DNA: TGCGCCAGCAGTGAGAACAGCAATCAGCCCCAGCATTTT
D: -
V: TRBV10-2
size: many
J: TRBJ1-5

CDR3: CASSSQPDTGELFF
DNA: TGCGCCAGCTCATCGCAACCCGACACCGGGGAGCTGTTTTTT
D: -
V: TRBV5-1
size: few
J: TRBJ2-2

CDR3: CASSYSTGKGSPLHF
DNA: TGTGCCAGCAGTTACTCGACGGGGAAGGGTTCACCCCTCCACTTT
D: -
V: TRBV6-5
size: -
J: TRBJ1-6

CDR3: CASSSQGGGYTF
DNA: TGTGCCAGCAGCTCGCAAGGGGGGGGCTACACCTTC
D: -
V: TRBV11-2
size: many
J: TRBJ1-2